A selection of T cell receptor beta chains follows, all from one sample in a study of neurological immune-mediated disorders. TCRdb analysed the 5' RACE reads with MiXCR anew, one entry per CDR3 protein. The table records 55,000 to 75,000 distinct CDR3 sequences, over 2% of them present only once. Sequencing was carried out using PBMCs. These TCRs come from a middle-aged man with multiple sclerosis. Each CDR3 is given with its conserved first and last residue. The D gene is left open where the match is weak. Some rows have no size entry. The others give once, few or many, or a class for an expanded clone.

V	D	J	size	CDR3	DNA
TRBV28	.	TRBJ2-5	many	CASSSSLGFRGTQYF	TGTGCCAGCAGTTCTTCACTTGGGTTCAGGGGGACCCAGTACTTC
TRBV7-2	TRBD2	TRBJ2-1	many	CASSLNSGGNNEQFF	TGTGCCAGCAGTCTAAATAGCGGGGGAAACAATGAGCAGTTCTTC
TRBV30	.	TRBJ1-1	many	CAWTLGTRNTEAFF	TGTGCCTGGACCCTGGGGACAAGGAACACTGAAGCTTTCTTT
TRBV27	.	TRBJ1-4	many	CASSAFDRPNEKLFF	TGTGCCAGCAGTGCCTTCGACAGGCCAAATGAAAAACTGTTTTTT
TRBV5-1	.	TRBJ2-1	many	CASSKDSRSLVQFF	TGCGCCAGCAGCAAGGACAGTCGGTCCCTCGTGCAGTTCTTC
TRBV5-1	TRBD1	TRBJ2-2	many	CASSWGQVNTGELFF	TGCGCCAGCAGCTGGGGACAGGTGAACACCGGGGAGCTGTTTTTT
TRBV20-1	.	TRBJ1-5	many	CSAGLANQPQHF	TGCAGTGCCGGACTTGCGAATCAGCCCCAGCATTTT
TRBV4-1	TRBD1	TRBJ1-1	many	CASSQGTGTIEAFF	TGCGCCAGCAGCCAAGGGACAGGGACGATTGAAGCTTTCTTT
TRBV7-9	.	TRBJ1-1	many	CASSFGPMNTEAFF	TGTGCCAGCAGCTTCGGACCCATGAACACTGAAGCTTTCTTT
TRBV20-1	.	TRBJ1-3	many	CSASSQGSLGNTIYF	TGCAGTGCTAGTAGTCAGGGGAGTCTTGGAAACACCATATATTTT
TRBV18	.	TRBJ1-2	many	CASSPAGGRTTNYGYTF	TGTGCCAGCTCACCAGCGGGGGGCCGTACTACTAACTATGGCTACACCTTC
TRBV25-1	.	TRBJ1-1	many	CASSRAGAMNTEAFF	TGTGCCAGCAGTCGTGCAGGGGCTATGAACACTGAAGCTTTCTTT
TRBV7-9	.	TRBJ1-5	many	CASSTDSSNQPQHF	TGTGCCAGCAGTACGGATAGTAGCAATCAGCCCCAGCATTTT
TRBV19	TRBD1	TRBJ2-3	many	CASSIQGADTQYF	TGTGCCAGTAGTATCCAGGGGGCAGATACGCAGTATTTT
TRBV9	.	TRBJ1-1	many	CASSTHSNTEAFF	TGTGCCAGCAGCACCCACTCGAACACTGAAGCTTTCTTT
TRBV12-3/TRBV12-4	.	TRBJ1-1	many	CASSPPHRRGEAFF	TGTGCCAGCAGCCCCCCCCACAGGCGGGGTGAAGCTTTCTTT
TRBV9	.	TRBJ2-2	many	CASSVKAGNTGELFF	TGTGCCAGCAGCGTCAAAGCGGGCAACACCGGGGAGCTGTTTTTT
TRBV5-1	.	TRBJ2-2	few	CASSLEAYNTGELFF	TGCGCCAGCAGCTTGGAAGCTTATAACACCGGGGAGCTGTTTTTT
TRBV5-1	TRBD1	TRBJ2-3	many	CASSSGDRADTQYF	TGCGCCAGCAGCTCAGGGGACAGGGCAGATACGCAGTATTTT
TRBV5-1	.	TRBJ1-5	many	CASSPGSGNQPQHF	TGCGCCAGCAGTCCCGGGAGCGGCAATCAGCCCCAGCATTTT
TRBV5-1	.	TRBJ1-1	many	CASMADSENTEAFF	TGCGCCAGCATGGCGGACAGCGAGAACACTGAAGCTTTCTTT
TRBV4-1	.	TRBJ2-7	many	CASSHDGEIEQYF	TGCGCCAGCAGCCATGACGGAGAGATTGAGCAGTACTTC
TRBV24-1	.	TRBJ2-3	many	CATSEYGYTDTQYF	TGTGCCACCAGTGAATACGGATACACAGATACGCAGTATTTT
TRBV4-3	.	TRBJ2-3	many	CASSQEGIPTQYF	TGCGCCAGCAGCCAAGAAGGGATCCCTACGCAGTATTTT
TRBV5-5	.	TRBJ2-5	many	CASSGHPQETQYF	TGTGCCAGCAGCGGGCACCCGCAAGAGACCCAGTACTTC
TRBV18	.	TRBJ1-1	many	CASSTLDNPMNTEAFF	TGTGCCAGCTCAACGTTAGATAACCCGATGAACACTGAAGCTTTCTTT
TRBV7-2	.	TRBJ1-2	many	CASTYGGRGGYTF	TGTGCCAGCACCTACGGGGGGCGGGGTGGCTACACCTTC
TRBV5-1	.	TRBJ1-2	many	CASSDNYGYTF	TGCGCCAGCAGCGACAACTATGGCTACACCTTC
TRBV6-5	.	TRBJ1-6	many	CASKGDLNSPLHF	TGTGCCAGCAAAGGTGATTTAAATTCACCCCTCCACTTT
TRBV29-1	.	TRBJ1-2	many	CSVEAPGGGYGYTF	TGCAGCGTTGAAGCCCCCGGGGGTGGATATGGCTACACCTTC
TRBV10-2	TRBD1	TRBJ2-2	many	CASIEDRGQGTGELFF	TGCGCCAGCATCGAAGACAGGGGGCAGGGCACCGGGGAGCTGTTTTTT
TRBV11-3	.	TRBJ2-7	.	CASSFGPGQQYF	TGTGCCAGCAGCTTTGGGCCGGGACAGCAGTACTTC
TRBV20-1	TRBD2	TRBJ2-1	many	CSYYLAGGNEQFF	TGCAGTTATTACCTAGCGGGGGGCAATGAGCAGTTCTTC
TRBV7-2	.	TRBJ1-4	many	CASSLGGKLFF	TGTGCCAGCAGTCTCGGGGGAAAACTGTTTTTT
TRBV6-5	.	TRBJ1-1	many	CASSYSKYTEAFF	TGTGCCAGCAGTTACTCGAAGTACACTGAAGCTTTCTTT
TRBV30	TRBD1	TRBJ1-1	.	CAWSIRTGGNTEAFF	TGTGCCTGGAGTATCCGGACAGGAGGGAACACTGAAGCTTTCTTT
TRBV7-2	.	TRBJ1-5	many	CASSSANNNQPQHF	TGTGCCAGCAGCTCAGCTAACAACAATCAGCCCCAGCATTTT
TRBV5-1	.	TRBJ1-2	many	CASSLGTSTAYGYTF	TGCGCCAGCAGCTTGGGGACCTCGACAGCCTATGGCTACACCTTC
TRBV5-1	TRBD1	TRBJ2-3	many	CASSLGQGGTDTQYF	TGCGCCAGCAGCTTGGGACAGGGTGGCACAGATACGCAGTATTTT
TRBV11-2	TRBD2	TRBJ2-5	many	CASSLSRGGQETQYF	TGTGCCAGCAGCTTAAGTCGGGGGGGCCAAGAGACCCAGTACTTC
TRBV24-1	.	TRBJ2-1	many	CATSDPNRRREQFF	TGTGCCACCAGTGACCCCAATCGGCGGCGAGAGCAGTTCTTC
TRBV6-2/TRBV6-3	.	TRBJ2-1	many	CASERFGVNEQFF	TGTGCCAGCGAGCGGTTTGGGGTAAATGAGCAGTTCTTC
TRBV3-1	.	TRBJ1-5	many	CASSQDNQPQHF	TGTGCCAGCAGCCAAGATAATCAGCCCCAGCATTTT
TRBV12-3/TRBV12-4	.	TRBJ2-1	many	CASSFVRGTEQFF	TGTGCCAGCAGTTTCGTTCGGGGTACTGAGCAGTTCTTC
TRBV5-6	TRBD1	TRBJ2-7	many	CASSYGQGAEEQYF	TGTGCCAGCAGCTATGGACAGGGGGCGGAAGAGCAGTACTTC
TRBV5-1	.	TRBJ2-3	many	CASSPQGSGDTQYF	TGCGCCAGCAGCCCCCAGGGGAGTGGAGATACGCAGTATTTT